This TCR beta chain was observed in a study of T cell changes during pregnancy in multiple sclerosis. The protocol was immunoSEQ multiplex PCR, while the TCRdb copy is restricted to in-frame clones and leaves out a portion. This repertoire shows more than 30,000 clones, 85% to 95% found once; its top ten account for 0.3% to 0.4%. The sample consisted of CD4+ T cells from peripheral blood mononuclear cells, taken in the third trimester of pregnancy. The sequence was collected from a female donor in good health, enrolled as a control in a pregnancy study.

The CDR3 sequence is CASSPFGLAQFGSYNEQFF. CDR3 coding DNA: TGCGCCAGCAGCCCCTTCGGACTAGCCCAATTCGGGTCCTACAATGAGCAGTTCTTC. The chain couples TRBV5-1 to TRBJ2-1, with 8 bases aligning to TRBD2. Germline V CDR1 and CDR2: SGHRS, YFSETQ. V lost 4 bases, J lost 1 base, and 16 bases stayed unmatched. The CDR3 is 19 residues long.